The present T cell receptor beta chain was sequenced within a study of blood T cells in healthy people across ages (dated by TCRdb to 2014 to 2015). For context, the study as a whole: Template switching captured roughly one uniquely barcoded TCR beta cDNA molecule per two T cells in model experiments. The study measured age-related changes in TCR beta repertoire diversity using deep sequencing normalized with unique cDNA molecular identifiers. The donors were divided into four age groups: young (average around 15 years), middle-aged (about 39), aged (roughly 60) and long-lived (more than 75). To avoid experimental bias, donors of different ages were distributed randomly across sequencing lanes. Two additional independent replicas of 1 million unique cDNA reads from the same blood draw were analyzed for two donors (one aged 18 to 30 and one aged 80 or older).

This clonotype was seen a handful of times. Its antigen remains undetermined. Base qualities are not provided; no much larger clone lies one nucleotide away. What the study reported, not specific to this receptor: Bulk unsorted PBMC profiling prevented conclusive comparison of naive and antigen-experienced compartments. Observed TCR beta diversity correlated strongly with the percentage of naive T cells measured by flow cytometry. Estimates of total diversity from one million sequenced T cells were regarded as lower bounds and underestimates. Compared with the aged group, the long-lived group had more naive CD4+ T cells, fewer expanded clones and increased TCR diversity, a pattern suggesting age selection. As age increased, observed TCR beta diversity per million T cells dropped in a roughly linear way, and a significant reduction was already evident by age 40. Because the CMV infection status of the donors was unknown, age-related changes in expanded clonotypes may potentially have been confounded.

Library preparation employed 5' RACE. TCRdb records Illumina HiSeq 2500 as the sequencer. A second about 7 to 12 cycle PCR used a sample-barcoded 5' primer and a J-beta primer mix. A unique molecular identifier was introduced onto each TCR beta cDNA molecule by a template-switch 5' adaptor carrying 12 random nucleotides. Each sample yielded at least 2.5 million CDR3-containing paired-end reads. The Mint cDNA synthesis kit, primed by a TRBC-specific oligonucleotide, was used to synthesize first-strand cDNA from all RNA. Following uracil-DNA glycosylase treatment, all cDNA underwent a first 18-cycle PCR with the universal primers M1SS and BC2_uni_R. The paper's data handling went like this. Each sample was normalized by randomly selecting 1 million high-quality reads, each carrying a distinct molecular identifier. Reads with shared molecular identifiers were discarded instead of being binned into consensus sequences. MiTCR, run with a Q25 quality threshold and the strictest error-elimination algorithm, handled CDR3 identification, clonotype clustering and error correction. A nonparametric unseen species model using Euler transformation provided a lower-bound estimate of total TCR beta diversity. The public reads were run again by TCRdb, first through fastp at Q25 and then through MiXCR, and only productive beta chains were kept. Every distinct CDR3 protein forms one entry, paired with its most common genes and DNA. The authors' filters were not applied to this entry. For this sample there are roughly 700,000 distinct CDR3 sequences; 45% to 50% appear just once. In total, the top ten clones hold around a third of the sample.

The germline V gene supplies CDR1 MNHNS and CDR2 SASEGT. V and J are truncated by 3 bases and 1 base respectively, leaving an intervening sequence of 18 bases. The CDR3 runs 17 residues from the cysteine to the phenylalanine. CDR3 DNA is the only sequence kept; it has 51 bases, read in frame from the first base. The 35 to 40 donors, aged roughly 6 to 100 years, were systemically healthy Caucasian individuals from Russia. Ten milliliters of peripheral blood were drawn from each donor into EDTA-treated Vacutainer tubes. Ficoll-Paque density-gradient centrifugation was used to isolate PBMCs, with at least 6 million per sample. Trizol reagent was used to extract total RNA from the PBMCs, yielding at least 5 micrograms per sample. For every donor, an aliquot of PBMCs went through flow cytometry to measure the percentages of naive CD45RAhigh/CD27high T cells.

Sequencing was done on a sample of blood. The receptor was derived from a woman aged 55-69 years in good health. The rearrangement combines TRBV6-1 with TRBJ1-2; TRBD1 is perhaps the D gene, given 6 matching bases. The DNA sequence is TGTGCCAGCAGTGAGGGTCTGGGGGGGCTTGGTAACTATGGCTACACCTTC. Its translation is CASSEGLGGLGNYGYTF.